One and the same sample provided the 19 T cell receptor beta chains below, sequenced in a study of T cells in localized non-small cell lung cancer. Only in-frame clones appear in the TCRdb table, and some are missing; sequencing was by immunoSEQ multiplex PCR. Here the sample spans some 49,000 clones, approximately 81% being singletons. Sequencing was performed on peripheral blood mononuclear cells, taken before any cancer treatment. The receptors derive from a man aged 40 to 69 with stage III lung adenocarcinoma.

The V gene is TRBV9, the J gene TRBJ2-3; 8 bases fit TRBD1. Looked up from germline, CDR1 is SGDLS and CDR2 is YYNGEE. This CDR3 comprises 17 residues. V was pared by 1 base and J by 3 bases, with 10 bases of the junction left unmatched. The chain's CDR3 is CASSVHRSGGRTDTQYF. The CDR3 DNA follows: TGTGCCAGCAGCGTACATCGGTCAGGGGGCCGGACAGATACGCAGTATTTT.

V gene TRBV2 combines with J gene TRBJ1-6, with TRBD1 matching over 7 bases. V was pared by 6 bases and J by 9 bases, with 8 bases of the junction left unmatched. This CDR3 is built from 14 residues. The germline CDR1 and CDR2 sequences are SNHLY and FYNNEI. In DNA form, the CDR3 reads TGTGCCAGCAGCCCGACAGGGATTATTTCACCCCTCCACTTT. As protein: CASSPTGIISPLHF.

This clone was picked up a small number of times. The V call is TRBV5-1, the J call TRBJ1-6; no clear D gene. The germline gives CDR1 SGHRS, CDR2 YFSETQ. V was trimmed by 2 bases and J by 4 bases, leaving 13 bases between them. The CDR3 has 16 amino acids. CDR3 protein: CASSLAAASYNSPLHF. In DNA form, the CDR3 reads TGCGCCAGCAGCTTAGCCGCAGCCAGTTATAATTCACCCCTCCACTTT.

This clone appeared once. The chain carries TRBV6-6 and TRBJ2-7; 7 nucleotides match TRBD1. This CDR3 region has 14 residues. V shed 0 bases and J 2 bases; nucleotides not matched to a gene: 1. From germline, CDR1 is MNHNY and CDR2 SVGAGI (reference sequence). The CDR3 DNA is TGTGCCAGCAGTTACTCGCAGGGGGCCTACGAGCAGTACTTC. The encoded protein is CASSYSQGAYEQYF.

This chain links TRBV14 with TRBJ1-1; TRBD1 agrees at 8 bases. The CDR3 is 19 amino acids. Trimming at V came to 4 bases and at J to 3 bases, leaving 19 bases not matched to a gene. Germline CDR1 SGHDN, CDR2 FVKESK. CDR3 residues: CASSRPFPGTGQKDTEAFF. Here the CDR3 DNA reads TGTGCCAGCAGCCGCCCGTTTCCCGGGACAGGTCAGAAGGACACTGAAGCTTTCTTT.

The chain is built from TRBV5-1 and TRBJ2-3; the D gene is possibly TRBD1 (6 bases). Germline loops: CDR1 SGHRS, CDR2 YFSETQ. The V end lost 9 bases, the J end lost 0 bases, and 17 bases lay between the germline ends. The CDR3 is 15 amino acids. The CDR3 reads CATRGGLASTDTQYF. DNA for the CDR3: TGCGCCACCAGGGGTGGCCTCGCTAGCACAGATACGCAGTATTTT.

This clone was picked up one time. V gene TRBV6-6 combines with J gene TRBJ1-4; D remains ambiguous. Per the germline V gene, CDR1 is MNHNY and CDR2 is SVGAGI (reference sequence). V gave up 6 bases and J gave up 5 bases, with 13 bases separating them. The CDR3 consists of 14 residues. The CDR3 reads CASSPTGGNEKLFF. In nucleotides, the CDR3 is TGTGCCAGCAGCCCGACGGGTGGGAATGAAAAACTGTTTTTT.

The rearrangement uses TRBV15 and TRBJ1-5; no reliable D call. The V end was cut by 0 bases, the J end by 1 base, with 10 bases between. The V gene's germline CDR1 is LNHNV and CDR2 YYDKDF (reference sequence). The CDR3 spans 16 residues. In DNA, the CDR3 is TGTGCCACCAGCAGAGAAGGAGCGGCGAGCAATCAGCCCCAGCATTTT. Residues: CATSREGAASNQPQHF.

The chain is built from TRBV6-5 and TRBJ2-3; D is unresolved. The V gene lost 0 bases and the J gene lost 1 base, with 11 bases spanning the gap. The CDR3 loop spans 16 amino acids. Germline CDR1 is MNHEY and CDR2 is SVGAGI. DNA for the CDR3: TGTGCCAGCAGTTACTCGATAGGTCTCGGCACAGATACGCAGTATTTT. Amino acid sequence: CASSYSIGLGTDTQYF.

The chain links TRBV14 to TRBJ1-6; D may be TRBD1 (5 bases). V was shortened by 1 base and J by 6 bases, with 10 bases between the two germline ends. Germline-derived CDR1 and CDR2 are SGHDN and FVKESK. CDR3 length equals 15 residues. CDR3 in amino acids: CASSQAQGFNSPLHF. The CDR3, as DNA: TGTGCCAGCAGCCAAGCCCAGGGTTTTAATTCACCCCTCCACTTT.

This clone was detected only once. For the CDR3, the DNA is TGCAGCGTAAAGAAGACTAGCGGTACCGGGGAGCTGTTTTTT. Amino acids: CSVKKTSGTGELFF. The chain carries TRBV29-1 and TRBJ2-2; TRBD2 agrees at 9 bases. This CDR3 contains 14 residues. The germline V gene has CDR1 SQVTM and CDR2 ANQGSEA. With 6 bases clipped from V and 5 bases from J, the junction kept 7 bases outside the gene matches.

The chain uses TRBV19 and TRBJ2-1; D may correspond to TRBD1 or TRBD2 (5 bases each). The CDR3 totals 16 residues. Germline CDR1 LNHDA, CDR2 SQIVND (reference sequence). The V and J ends lost 5 bases and 2 bases respectively, with 16 bases between them. CDR3 sequence (DNA): TGTGCCAGTAGTCCAAGGAGGCAGGGCACCTACAATGAGCAGTTCTTC. This translates into CASSPRRQGTYNEQFF.

This clone appeared a few times. The chain recombines TRBV2 with TRBJ1-1; a possible D gene is TRBD1 (6 bases). The CDR3 runs to 14 residues. The V gene's germline CDR1 is SNHLY and CDR2 FYNNEI. Trimming stripped 6 bases from V and 3 bases from J, with 14 bases between. The CDR3 is CASRLQGRDTEAFF. The CDR3 nucleotides read TGTGCCAGCAGGTTACAGGGTAGGGACACTGAAGCTTTCTTT.

The chain joins TRBV5-4 to TRBJ2-5, with 13 bases matching TRBD2. The CDR3 has 16 residues. Per the germline V gene, CDR1 is SGHNT and CDR2 is YYREEE (reference sequence). Losses at the gene ends were 3 bases for V and 2 bases for J; bases not matched to a gene: 4. CDR3 nucleotide sequence: TGTGCCAGCAGCTCCGGACTAGCGGGGGCTCAAGAGACCCAGTACTTC. It yields the protein CASSSGLAGAQETQYF.

Remarks on this clone: Its ends do not fully match the called genes, so a read error is possible. The chain couples TRBV7-9 to TRBJ2-7; TRBD1 aligns across 7 bases. This CDR3 comprises 11 residues. Germline lookup yields CDR1 SEHNR and CDR2 FQNEAQ (reference sequence). The CDR3 DNA follows: TGTGCCAGCAGCTTGGCCCAGGGGGTGCAATTC. It codes for CASSLAQGVQF.

The chain has TRBV28 and TRBJ1-1; unclear D gene. Trimming cost V 3 bases and J 1 base, with 6 bases left between them. Germline CDR1 is MDHEN and CDR2 is SYDVKM. The CDR3 length is 13 residues. CDR3 protein: CASSLQQNTEAFF. In DNA form, the CDR3 reads TGTGCCAGCAGTTTGCAACAGAACACTGAAGCTTTCTTT.

The rearrangement links TRBV2 to TRBJ2-2; possibly TRBD1 for D (6 bases). V lost 6 bases to trimming and J lost 3 bases, with 11 bases between them. Germline CDR1 reads SNHLY; CDR2 reads FYNNEI. This CDR3 has 14 amino acids. The CDR3 here is CASRGNRDTGELFF. The CDR3, as DNA: TGTGCCAGCAGGGGGAACAGGGACACCGGGGAGCTGTTTTTT. The full variable domain, in which reference TRBV2 and TRBJ2-2 provide the parts outside the CDR3, is EPEVTQTPSHQVTQMGQEVILRCVPISNHLYFYWYRQILGQKVEFLVSFYNNEISEKSEIFDDQFSVERPDGSNFTLKIRSTKLEDSAMYFCASRGNRDTGELFFGEGSRLTVL.

This chain joins TRBV7-8 and TRBJ2-5; TRBD2 matches 11 bases. There are 18 residues in the CDR3. CDR1 and CDR2 (germline): SGHVS, FQNEAQ. V shed 2 bases, J shed 4 bases, and the junction held 12 bases outside the gene matches. CDR3 sequence: CASSLTGASGGSGETQYF. The CDR3 DNA reads TGTGCCAGCAGCTTAACAGGTGCTAGCGGGGGGTCGGGAGAGACCCAGTACTTC.

This rearrangement joins TRBV18 to TRBJ2-5; D assignment may be TRBD1 or TRBD2 (6 bases each). V lost 4 bases and J 2 bases, leaving 14 bases between the germline ends. The CDR3 is made up of 15 amino acids. Per germline, CDR1 KGHSH and CDR2 LQKENI. This chain's CDR3 is CASSRGAGGQETQYF. The CDR3 region has the DNA TGTGCCAGCTCACGGGGGGCAGGCGGTCAAGAGACCCAGTACTTC.